This T cell receptor beta chain originates from a study of T cells in Graves' hyperthyroidism and ophthalmopathy. Exclusion of patients followed from uncontrolled infection, other autoimmune disease, pregnancy or lactation. The source material, RNA transcripts, was used to amplify TCR beta CDR3 regions. Primed by the HTBI set, a first-round RT-PCR was run on the TCR CDR3. TCRdb re-called the multiplex PCR reads with MiXCR, one entry per CDR3 protein. The data show about 350,000 distinct CDR3 sequences, nearly 15% seen once. V shed 2 bases and J shed 4 bases, with 8 bases lying between them. Looked up from germline, CDR1 is SGHTA and CDR2 is FQGTGA. This CDR3 comprises 14 residues.

This clonotype was sampled from a woman aged 55-75 years with Graves' ophthalmopathy. The sequenced sample was blood. V gene TRBV7-3 combines with J gene TRBJ2-2; D is undetermined. The CDR3: CASSLVAFTGELFF. The CDR3 DNA sequence: TGTGCCAGCAGCTTAGTTGCCTTCACCGGGGAGCTGTTTTTT.